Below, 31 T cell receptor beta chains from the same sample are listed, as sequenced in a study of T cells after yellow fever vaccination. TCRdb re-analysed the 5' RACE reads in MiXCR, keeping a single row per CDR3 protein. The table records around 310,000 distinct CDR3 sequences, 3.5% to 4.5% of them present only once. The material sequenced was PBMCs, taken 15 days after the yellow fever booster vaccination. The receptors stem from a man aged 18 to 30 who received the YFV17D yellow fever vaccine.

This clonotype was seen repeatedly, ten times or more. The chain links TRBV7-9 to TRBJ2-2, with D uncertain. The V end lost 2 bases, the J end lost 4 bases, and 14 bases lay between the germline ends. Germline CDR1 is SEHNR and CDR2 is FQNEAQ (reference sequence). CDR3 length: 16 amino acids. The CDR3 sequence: CASSLSVDVATGELFF. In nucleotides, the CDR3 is TGTGCCAGCAGCTTAAGTGTGGACGTCGCCACCGGGGAGCTGTTTTTT.

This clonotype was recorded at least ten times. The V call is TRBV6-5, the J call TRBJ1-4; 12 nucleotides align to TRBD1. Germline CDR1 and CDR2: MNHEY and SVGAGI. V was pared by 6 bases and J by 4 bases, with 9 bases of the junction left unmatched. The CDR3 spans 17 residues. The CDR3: CASRPGQGARGNEKLFF. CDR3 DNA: TGTGCCAGCAGGCCGGGACAGGGGGCGCGGGGTAATGAAAAACTGTTTTTT.

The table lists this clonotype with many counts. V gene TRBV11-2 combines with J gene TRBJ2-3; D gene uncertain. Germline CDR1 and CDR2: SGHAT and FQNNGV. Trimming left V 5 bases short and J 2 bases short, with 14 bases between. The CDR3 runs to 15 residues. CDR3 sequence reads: CASSPKALLTDTQYF. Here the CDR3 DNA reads TGTGCCAGCAGCCCGAAGGCCCTCCTCACAGATACGCAGTATTTT.

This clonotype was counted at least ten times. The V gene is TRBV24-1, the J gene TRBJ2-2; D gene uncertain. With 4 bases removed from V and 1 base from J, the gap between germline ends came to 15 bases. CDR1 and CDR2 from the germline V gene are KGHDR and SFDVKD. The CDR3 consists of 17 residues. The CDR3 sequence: CATSDSGWLRNTGELFF. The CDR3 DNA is TGTGCCACCAGTGACTCTGGGTGGCTTAGGAACACCGGGGAGCTGTTTTTT.

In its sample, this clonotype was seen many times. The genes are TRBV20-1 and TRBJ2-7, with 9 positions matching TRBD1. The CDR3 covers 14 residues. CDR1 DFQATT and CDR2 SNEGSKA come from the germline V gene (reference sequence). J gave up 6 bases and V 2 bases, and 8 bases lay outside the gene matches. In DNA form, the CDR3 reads TGCAGTGCTAGATATGGGACAGGGACCGGCGAGCAGTACTTC. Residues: CSARYGTGTGEQYF.

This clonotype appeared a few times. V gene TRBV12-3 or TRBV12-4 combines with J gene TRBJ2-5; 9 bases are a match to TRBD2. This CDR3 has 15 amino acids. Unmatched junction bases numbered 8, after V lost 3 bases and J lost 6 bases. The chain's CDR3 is CASSFPGTSSQTQYF. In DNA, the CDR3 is TGTGCCAGCAGTTTTCCCGGGACTAGCTCGCAGACCCAGTACTTC.

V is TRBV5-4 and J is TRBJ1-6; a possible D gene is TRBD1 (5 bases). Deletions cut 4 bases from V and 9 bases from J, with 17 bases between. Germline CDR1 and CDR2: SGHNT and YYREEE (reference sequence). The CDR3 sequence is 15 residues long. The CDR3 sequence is CASSAAGTSISPLHF. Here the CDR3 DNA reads TGTGCCAGCAGCGCCGCCGGGACCTCCATTTCACCCCTCCACTTT.

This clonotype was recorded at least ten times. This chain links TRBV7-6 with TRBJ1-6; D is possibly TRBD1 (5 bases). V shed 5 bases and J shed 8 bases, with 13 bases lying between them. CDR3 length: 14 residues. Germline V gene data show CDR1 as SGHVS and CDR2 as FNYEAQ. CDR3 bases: TGTGCCAGCAGCCGTGACCTAGGGGATTCACCCCTCCACTTT. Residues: CASSRDLGDSPLHF.

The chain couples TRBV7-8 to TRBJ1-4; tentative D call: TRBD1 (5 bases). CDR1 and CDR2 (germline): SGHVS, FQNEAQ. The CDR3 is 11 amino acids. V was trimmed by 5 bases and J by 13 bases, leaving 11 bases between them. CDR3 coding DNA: TGTGCCAGCAGCGGGGGACTTATACTGTTTTTT. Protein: CASSGGLILFF.

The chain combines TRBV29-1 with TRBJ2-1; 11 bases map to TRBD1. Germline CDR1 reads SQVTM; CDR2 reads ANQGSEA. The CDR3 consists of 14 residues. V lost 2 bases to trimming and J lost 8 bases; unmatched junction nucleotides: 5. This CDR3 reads CSVEPGTGGDEQFF. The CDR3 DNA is TGCAGCGTTGAACCTGGGACAGGGGGAGATGAGCAGTTCTTC.

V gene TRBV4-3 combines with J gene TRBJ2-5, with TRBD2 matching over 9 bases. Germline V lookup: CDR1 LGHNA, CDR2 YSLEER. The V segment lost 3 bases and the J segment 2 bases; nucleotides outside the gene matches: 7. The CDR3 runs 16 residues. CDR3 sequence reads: CASSHRAAGGQETQYF. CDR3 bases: TGCGCCAGCAGCCACCGGGCAGCGGGGGGACAAGAGACCCAGTACTTC.

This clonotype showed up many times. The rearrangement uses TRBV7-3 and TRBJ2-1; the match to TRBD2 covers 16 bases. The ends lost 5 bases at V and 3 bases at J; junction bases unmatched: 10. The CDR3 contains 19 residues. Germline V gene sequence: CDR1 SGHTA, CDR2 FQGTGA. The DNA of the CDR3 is TGTGCCAGCAGCCCATTCCCGGGACTAGCGGGGGGGCTCTACAATGAGCAGTTCTTC. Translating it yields CASSPFPGLAGGLYNEQFF.

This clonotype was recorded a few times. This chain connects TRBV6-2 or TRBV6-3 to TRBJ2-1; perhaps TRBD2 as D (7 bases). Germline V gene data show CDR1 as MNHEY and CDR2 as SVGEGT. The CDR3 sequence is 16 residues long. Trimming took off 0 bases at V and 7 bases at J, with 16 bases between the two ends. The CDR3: CASSYSGGPPANEQFF. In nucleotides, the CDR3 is TGTGCCAGCAGTTACTCGGGGGGGCCGCCGGCGAATGAGCAGTTCTTC.

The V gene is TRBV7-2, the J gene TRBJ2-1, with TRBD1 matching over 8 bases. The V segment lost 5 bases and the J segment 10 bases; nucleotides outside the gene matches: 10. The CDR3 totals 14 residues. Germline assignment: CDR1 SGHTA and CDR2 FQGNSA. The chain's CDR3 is CASSLLSGQGEQFF. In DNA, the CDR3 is TGTGCCAGCAGCCTACTGTCCGGACAGGGCGAGCAGTTCTTC.

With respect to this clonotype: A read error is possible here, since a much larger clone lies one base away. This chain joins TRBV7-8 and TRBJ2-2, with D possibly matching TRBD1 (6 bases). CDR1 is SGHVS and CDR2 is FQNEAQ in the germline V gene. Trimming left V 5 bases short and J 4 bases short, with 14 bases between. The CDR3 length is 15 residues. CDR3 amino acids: CASSLTGWITGELFF. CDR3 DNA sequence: TGTGCCAGCAGCCTAACAGGGTGGATCACCGGGGAGCTGTTTTTT.

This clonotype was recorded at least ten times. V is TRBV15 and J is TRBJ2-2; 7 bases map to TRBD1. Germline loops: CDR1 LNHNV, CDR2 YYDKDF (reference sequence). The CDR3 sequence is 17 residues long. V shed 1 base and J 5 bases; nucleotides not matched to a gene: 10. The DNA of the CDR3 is TGTGCCACCAGCAGAGGAATCGAGGGGGCGCATACCGGGGAGCTGTTTTTT. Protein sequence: CATSRGIEGAHTGELFF.

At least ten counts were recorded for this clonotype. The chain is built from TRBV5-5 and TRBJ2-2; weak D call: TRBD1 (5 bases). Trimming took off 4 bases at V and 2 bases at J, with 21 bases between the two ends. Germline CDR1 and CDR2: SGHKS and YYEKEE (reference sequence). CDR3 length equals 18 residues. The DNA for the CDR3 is TGTGCCAGCAGCCCCGGACAAATCGGGCCGGCAAACACCGGGGAGCTGTTTTTT. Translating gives CASSPGQIGPANTGELFF.

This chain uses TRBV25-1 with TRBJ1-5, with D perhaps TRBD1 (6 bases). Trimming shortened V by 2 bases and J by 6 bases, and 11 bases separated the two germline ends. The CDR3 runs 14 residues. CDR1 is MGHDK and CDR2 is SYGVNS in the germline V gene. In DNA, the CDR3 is TGTGCCAGCAGTGAAAACAGGGACGGTCAGCCCCAGCATTTT. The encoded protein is CASSENRDGQPQHF.

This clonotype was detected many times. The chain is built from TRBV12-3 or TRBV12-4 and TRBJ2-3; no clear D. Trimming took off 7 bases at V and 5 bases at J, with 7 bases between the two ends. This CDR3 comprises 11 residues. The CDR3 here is CASKRRDTQYF. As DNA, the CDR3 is TGTGCCAGCAAGAGACGAGATACGCAGTATTTT.

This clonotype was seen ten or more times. The CDR3 DNA follows: TGCGCCAGCAGCCAGTCCGGGACGGCAAGCACAGATACGCAGTATTTT. Residues: CASSQSGTASTDTQYF. V gene TRBV4-3 combines with J gene TRBJ2-3; either TRBD1 or TRBD2 may supply D (5 bases each). CDR3 size: 16 residues. The germline V gene encodes CDR1 LGHNA and CDR2 YSLEER. V was trimmed by 3 bases and J by 0 bases, leaving 13 bases between them.

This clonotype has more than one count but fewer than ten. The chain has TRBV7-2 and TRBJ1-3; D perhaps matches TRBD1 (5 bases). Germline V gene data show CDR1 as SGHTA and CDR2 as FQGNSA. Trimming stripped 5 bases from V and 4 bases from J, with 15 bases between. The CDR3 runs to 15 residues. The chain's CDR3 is CASSDWGPGGNTIYF. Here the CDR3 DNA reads TGTGCCAGCAGCGACTGGGGACCGGGAGGAAACACCATATATTTT.

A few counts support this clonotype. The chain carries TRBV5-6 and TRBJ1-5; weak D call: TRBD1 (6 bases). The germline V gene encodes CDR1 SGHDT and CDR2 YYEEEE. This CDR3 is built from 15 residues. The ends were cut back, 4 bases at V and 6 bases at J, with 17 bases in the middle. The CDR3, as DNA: TGTGCCAGCAGCCGCAGGGGCCCTGGGGGTCAGCCCCAGCATTTT. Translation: CASSRRGPGGQPQHF.

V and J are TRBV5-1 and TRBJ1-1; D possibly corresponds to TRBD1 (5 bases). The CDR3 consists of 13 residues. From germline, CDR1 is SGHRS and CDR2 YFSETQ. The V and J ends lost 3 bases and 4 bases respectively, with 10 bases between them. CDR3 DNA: TGCGCCAGCAGCTGGCGGGGCGGCACTGAAGCTTTCTTT. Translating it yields CASSWRGGTEAFF. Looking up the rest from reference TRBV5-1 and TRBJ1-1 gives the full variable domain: KAGVTQTPRYLIKTRGQQVTLSCSPISGHRSVSWYQQTPGQGLQFLFEYFSETQRNKGNFPGRFSGRQFSNSRSEMNVSTLELGDSALYLCASSWRGGTEAFFGQGTRLTVV.

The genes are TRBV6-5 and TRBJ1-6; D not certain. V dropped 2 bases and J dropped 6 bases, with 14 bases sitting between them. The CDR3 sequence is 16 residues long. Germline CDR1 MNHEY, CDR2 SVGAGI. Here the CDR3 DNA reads TGTGCCAGCAGTTACGTATCCGGCCGGACTAATTCACCCCTCCACTTT. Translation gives CASSYVSGRTNSPLHF.

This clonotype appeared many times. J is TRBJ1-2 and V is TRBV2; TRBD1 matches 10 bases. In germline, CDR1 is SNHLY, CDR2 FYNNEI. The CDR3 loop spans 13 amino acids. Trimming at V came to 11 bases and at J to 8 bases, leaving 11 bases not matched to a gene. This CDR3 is CARTGTGERGYTF. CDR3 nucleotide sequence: TGTGCCCGGACCGGGACAGGGGAACGCGGCTACACCTTC.

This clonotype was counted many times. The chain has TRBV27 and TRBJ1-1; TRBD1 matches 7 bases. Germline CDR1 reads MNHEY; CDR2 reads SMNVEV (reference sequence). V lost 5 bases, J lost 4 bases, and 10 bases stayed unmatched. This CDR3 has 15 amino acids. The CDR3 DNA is TGTGCCAGCAGTAAACAGACAGGGATGATCACTGAAGCTTTCTTT. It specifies CASSKQTGMITEAFF.

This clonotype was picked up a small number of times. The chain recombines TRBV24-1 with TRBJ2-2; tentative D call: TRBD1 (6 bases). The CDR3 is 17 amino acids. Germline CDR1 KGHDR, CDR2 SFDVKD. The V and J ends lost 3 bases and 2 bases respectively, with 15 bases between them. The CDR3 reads CATSDANREKNTGELFF. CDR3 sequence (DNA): TGTGCCACCAGTGATGCTAACAGGGAGAAAAACACCGGGGAGCTGTTTTTT.

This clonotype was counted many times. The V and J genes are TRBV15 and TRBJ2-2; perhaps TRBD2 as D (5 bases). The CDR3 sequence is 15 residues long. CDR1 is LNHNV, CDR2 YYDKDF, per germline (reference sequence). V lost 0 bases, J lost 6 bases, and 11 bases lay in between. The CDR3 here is CATSRDLREAGELFF. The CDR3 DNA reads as TGTGCCACCAGCAGAGATTTGAGGGAAGCCGGGGAGCTGTTTTTT.

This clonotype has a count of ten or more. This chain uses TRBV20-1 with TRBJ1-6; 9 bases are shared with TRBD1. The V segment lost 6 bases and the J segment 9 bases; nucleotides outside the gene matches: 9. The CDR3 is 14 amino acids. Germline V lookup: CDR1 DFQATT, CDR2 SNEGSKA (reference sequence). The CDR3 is CSAWTGAESSPLHF. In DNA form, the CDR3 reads TGCAGTGCGTGGACAGGGGCCGAGAGTTCACCCCTCCACTTT.

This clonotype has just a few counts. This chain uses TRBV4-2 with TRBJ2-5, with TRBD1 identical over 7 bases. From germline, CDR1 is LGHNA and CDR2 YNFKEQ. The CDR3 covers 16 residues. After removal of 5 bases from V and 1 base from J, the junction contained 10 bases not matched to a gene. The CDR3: CASSTVGPGGQETQYF. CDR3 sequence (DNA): TGTGCCAGCAGCACCGTTGGGCCAGGGGGCCAAGAGACCCAGTACTTC.

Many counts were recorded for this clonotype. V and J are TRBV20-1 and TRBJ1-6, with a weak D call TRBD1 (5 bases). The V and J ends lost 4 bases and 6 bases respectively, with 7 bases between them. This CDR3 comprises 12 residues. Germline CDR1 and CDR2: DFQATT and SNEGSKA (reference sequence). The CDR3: CSATGTNSPLHF. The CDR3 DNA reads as TGCAGTGCTACAGGGACTAATTCACCCCTCCACTTT.